A selection of T cell receptor beta chains follows, all from one sample in a study of T-cell reconstitution after alpha-beta-depleted transplantation in children. TCRdb re-called the PCR reads through MiXCR, storing one row per CDR3 protein. The repertoire consists of approximately 300,000 distinct CDR3 sequences, with approximately 10% occurring once and the leading ten covering roughly a quarter. The sequences come from peripheral blood, collected 180 days after TCRalphabeta/CD19-depleted stem cell transplant. These receptors originate from a male patient aged 2 to 9 who had a stem cell transplant for chronic granulomatous disease, so the T cells may come from the graft donor. Both conserved end residues are part of each CDR3. The D gene is left open where the match is weak. Clone size is given for some rows only: seen once, a few or many times, or a class if the clone is expanded.

j_gene: TRBJ2-2
v_gene: TRBV20-1
abundance: many
d_gene: TRBD2
CDR3aa: CSARVAGGLKVRYTGELFF
CDR3nt: TGCAGTGCTAGAGTAGCGGGAGGGCTTAAAGTGAGGTACACCGGGGAGCTGTTTTTT

j_gene: TRBJ1-5
v_gene: TRBV25-1
abundance: many
d_gene: .
CDR3aa: CASSEGGLPQHF
CDR3nt: TGTGCCAGCAGTGAAGGGGGGCTGCCCCAGCATTTT

j_gene: TRBJ1-1
v_gene: TRBV12-3/TRBV12-4
abundance: many
d_gene: TRBD1
CDR3aa: CASSRPRGDTEAFF
CDR3nt: TGTGCCAGCAGCCGACCCAGGGGGGACACTGAAGCTTTCTTT

j_gene: TRBJ1-2
v_gene: TRBV12-3/TRBV12-4
abundance: many
d_gene: .
CDR3aa: CASSPSGQIGNYGYTF
CDR3nt: TGTGCCAGCAGCCCTTCAGGACAGATTGGGAACTATGGCTACACCTTC

j_gene: TRBJ2-1
v_gene: TRBV4-3
abundance: many
d_gene: .
CDR3aa: CASSQEVLTDAYNEQFF
CDR3nt: TGCGCCAGCAGCCAAGAGGTGCTGACGGATGCATACAATGAGCAGTTCTTC

j_gene: TRBJ2-1
v_gene: TRBV7-2
abundance: many
d_gene: .
CDR3aa: CASSFTAAGEQFF
CDR3nt: TGTGCCAGCAGCTTCACTGCGGCCGGTGAGCAGTTCTTC

j_gene: TRBJ2-5
v_gene: TRBV11-2
abundance: many
d_gene: TRBD1
CDR3aa: CASGGQEAKETQYF
CDR3nt: TGTGCCAGCGGAGGACAGGAGGCAAAAGAGACCCAGTACTTC

j_gene: TRBJ1-4
v_gene: TRBV5-1
abundance: many
d_gene: .
CDR3aa: CASREGATNEKLFF
CDR3nt: TGCGCCAGCAGAGAGGGTGCGACTAATGAAAAACTGTTTTTT

j_gene: TRBJ2-4
v_gene: TRBV18
abundance: few
d_gene: TRBD1
CDR3aa: CASSPLDRGKGKNIQYF
CDR3nt: TGTGCCAGCTCACCACTAGACAGGGGGAAAGGCAAAAACATTCAGTACTTC

j_gene: TRBJ2-5
v_gene: TRBV29-1
abundance: many
d_gene: .
CDR3aa: CSVDMEKSKETQYF
CDR3nt: TGCAGCGTTGATATGGAAAAAAGCAAAGAGACCCAGTACTTC

j_gene: TRBJ2-3
v_gene: TRBV5-1
abundance: many
d_gene: .
CDR3aa: CASSLVADTQYF
CDR3nt: TGCGCCAGCAGCTTGGTGGCAGATACGCAGTATTTT

j_gene: TRBJ2-1
v_gene: TRBV20-1
abundance: many
d_gene: .
CDR3aa: CSAKRDISYNEQFF
CDR3nt: TGCAGTGCTAAGCGGGACATCTCCTACAATGAGCAGTTCTTC

j_gene: TRBJ2-2
v_gene: TRBV15
abundance: many
d_gene: .
CDR3aa: CATREVANTGELFF
CDR3nt: TGTGCCACCAGAGAAGTCGCGAACACCGGGGAGCTGTTTTTT

j_gene: TRBJ2-3
v_gene: TRBV19
abundance: few
d_gene: TRBD2
CDR3aa: CASSIAGVLDTQYF
CDR3nt: TGTGCCAGTAGTATCGCGGGAGTACTAGATACGCAGTATTTT

j_gene: TRBJ2-1
v_gene: TRBV18
abundance: many
d_gene: TRBD2
CDR3aa: CASSRPGLAGGSDEQFF
CDR3nt: TGTGCCAGCTCACGACCGGGACTAGCGGGGGGGTCGGATGAGCAGTTCTTC

j_gene: TRBJ1-5
v_gene: TRBV12-3/TRBV12-4
abundance: .
d_gene: .
CDR3aa: CASSLTLEVAGAQHF
CDR3nt: TGTGCCAGCAGTTTGACCCTGGAGGTTGCGGGGGCCCAGCATTTT

j_gene: TRBJ2-1
v_gene: TRBV18
abundance: few
d_gene: TRBD2
CDR3aa: CASSPQTSGSIYEQFF
CDR3nt: TGTGCCAGCTCACCCCAGACTAGCGGGAGTATCTATGAGCAGTTCTTC

j_gene: TRBJ1-2
v_gene: TRBV12-3/TRBV12-4
abundance: many
d_gene: .
CDR3aa: CASSSSTREINYGYTF
CDR3nt: TGTGCCAGCAGCTCCTCTACCAGGGAAATCAACTATGGCTACACCTTC

j_gene: TRBJ2-3
v_gene: TRBV5-1
abundance: many
d_gene: TRBD2
CDR3aa: CASQREGADTQYF
CDR3nt: TGCGCCAGCCAGCGGGAGGGGGCAGATACGCAGTATTTT

j_gene: TRBJ2-3
v_gene: TRBV29-1
abundance: many
d_gene: .
CDR3aa: CSGAPGSTDTQYF
CDR3nt: TGCAGCGGTGCCCCAGGTAGCACAGATACGCAGTATTTT

j_gene: TRBJ2-3
v_gene: TRBV12-3/TRBV12-4
abundance: many
d_gene: TRBD2
CDR3aa: CASRVSGTSGRDTQYF
CDR3nt: TGTGCCAGCAGGGTCTCCGGGACTAGCGGGAGAGATACGCAGTATTTT

j_gene: TRBJ2-2
v_gene: TRBV7-2
abundance: many
d_gene: .
CDR3aa: CASSFQGRDTGELFF
CDR3nt: TGTGCCAGCAGCTTTCAGGGGAGGGACACCGGGGAGCTGTTTTTT

j_gene: TRBJ1-6
v_gene: TRBV28
abundance: many
d_gene: .
CDR3aa: CASSTGGGAQNSPLHF
CDR3nt: TGTGCCAGCAGCACCGGGGGGGGAGCACAGAATTCACCCCTCCACTTT

j_gene: TRBJ2-5
v_gene: TRBV5-1
abundance: many
d_gene: .
CDR3aa: CASSSPGGAEETQYF
CDR3nt: TGCGCCAGCAGCTCACCCGGAGGGGCGGAAGAGACCCAGTACTTC

j_gene: TRBJ1-2
v_gene: TRBV5-1
abundance: many
d_gene: .
CDR3aa: CASGLGALNYGYTF
CDR3nt: TGCGCCAGCGGCCTGGGGGCCCTTAACTATGGCTACACCTTC

j_gene: TRBJ1-5
v_gene: TRBV7-8
abundance: many
d_gene: .
CDR3aa: CASSLLRYSNQPQHF
CDR3nt: TGTGCCAGCAGCTTACTCAGATATAGCAATCAGCCCCAGCATTTT

j_gene: TRBJ2-1
v_gene: TRBV20-1
abundance: many
d_gene: TRBD2
CDR3aa: CSARGPIGLAGDPHANEQFF
CDR3nt: TGCAGTGCTAGAGGCCCCATAGGACTAGCGGGAGACCCTCATGCAAATGAGCAGTTCTTC

j_gene: TRBJ2-7
v_gene: TRBV5-1
abundance: many
d_gene: .
CDR3aa: CASSLAAGPDYEQYF
CDR3nt: TGCGCCAGCAGCTTGGCCGCCGGACCCGACTACGAGCAGTACTTC

j_gene: TRBJ2-4
v_gene: TRBV29-1
abundance: many
d_gene: TRBD1
CDR3aa: CSVRGTGNKNIQYF
CDR3nt: TGCAGCGTTCGAGGGACAGGGAACAAAAACATTCAGTACTTC

j_gene: TRBJ2-1
v_gene: TRBV28
abundance: many
d_gene: TRBD1
CDR3aa: CASSPDRGYDNEQFF
CDR3nt: TGTGCCAGCAGCCCGGACAGGGGCTATGACAATGAGCAGTTCTTC

j_gene: TRBJ2-5
v_gene: TRBV5-1
abundance: .
d_gene: .
CDR3aa: CASSPTGGRISGSGETQYF
CDR3nt: TGCGCCAGCAGCCCGACAGGGGGGCGGATCAGCGGGAGCGGCGAGACCCAGTACTTC

j_gene: TRBJ2-5
v_gene: TRBV18
abundance: .
d_gene: TRBD1
CDR3aa: CASSQIPGQGAAETQYF
CDR3nt: TGTGCCAGCTCCCAAATCCCTGGACAGGGGGCTGCGGAGACCCAGTACTTC

j_gene: TRBJ2-2
v_gene: TRBV20-1
abundance: many
d_gene: .
CDR3aa: CSGLEGGNTGELFF
CDR3nt: TGCAGTGGACTGGAGGGAGGGAACACCGGGGAGCTGTTTTTT

j_gene: TRBJ2-4
v_gene: TRBV12-3/TRBV12-4
abundance: many
d_gene: TRBD2
CDR3aa: CASSPGGDIQYF
CDR3nt: TGTGCCAGCAGTCCGGGGGGAGACATTCAGTACTTC

j_gene: TRBJ2-4
v_gene: TRBV20-1
abundance: many
d_gene: .
CDR3aa: CSARVGNKNIQYF
CDR3nt: TGCAGTGCTAGAGTGGGTAACAAAAACATTCAGTACTTC

j_gene: TRBJ2-7
v_gene: TRBV20-1
abundance: many
d_gene: .
CDR3aa: CSASTLRTRREQYF
CDR3nt: TGCAGTGCTAGCACCTTAAGGACACGGCGGGAGCAGTACTTC

j_gene: TRBJ2-2
v_gene: TRBV6-1
abundance: many
d_gene: .
CDR3aa: CASRPPPNTGELFF
CDR3nt: TGTGCCAGCAGACCGCCGCCGAACACCGGGGAGCTGTTTTTT

j_gene: TRBJ2-7
v_gene: TRBV20-1
abundance: many
d_gene: .
CDR3aa: CSAPGTNSYEQYF
CDR3nt: TGCAGTGCTCCCGGGACAAACTCCTACGAGCAGTACTTC

j_gene: TRBJ2-3
v_gene: TRBV12-3/TRBV12-4
abundance: many
d_gene: TRBD1
CDR3aa: CASRAQGAGTDTQYF
CDR3nt: TGTGCCAGCAGGGCACAGGGGGCAGGCACAGATACGCAGTATTTT

j_gene: TRBJ1-4
v_gene: TRBV5-1
abundance: many
d_gene: .
CDR3aa: CASSSLGNRDEKLFF
CDR3nt: TGCGCCAGCAGCTCCTTGGGCAATCGGGATGAAAAACTGTTTTTT

j_gene: TRBJ2-1
v_gene: TRBV6-5
abundance: many
d_gene: TRBD2
CDR3aa: CASRLSGKGHEQFF
CDR3nt: TGTGCCAGCAGGCTTAGCGGGAAGGGCCATGAGCAGTTCTTC

j_gene: TRBJ2-3
v_gene: TRBV29-1
abundance: many
d_gene: .
CDR3aa: CSVGTSTDTQYF
CDR3nt: TGCAGCGTTGGGACATCCACAGATACGCAGTATTTT